A selection of T cell receptor beta chains follows, all from one sample in a study of human thymus T cells. The repertoire was sequenced with immunoSEQ multiplex PCR; TCRdb's copy has only in-frame clones and lacks some. The sample includes roughly 54,000 clones, 85% to 95% seen only once; the top ten take around 6%. Sequencing used blood. The source is a boy under two years old with a congenital heart defect but otherwise immunologically healthy. Both conserved end residues are part of each CDR3. Fields, in order: V gene, J gene, clone size, D gene, CDR3 protein, CDR3 DNA. The D gene is left open where the match is weak. Part of the rows lack a size; the others show once, few, many or a class for expanded clones.

>TRBV27|TRBJ1-1|NA|NA
CASSLNGRAYTEAFF
TGTGCCAGCAGTTTAAATGGCAGGGCATACACTGAAGCTTTCTTT
>TRBV29-1|TRBJ1-2|NA|TRBD1
CSASDRVDYGYTF
TGCAGCGCTTCAGACAGGGTGGACTATGGCTACACCTTC
>TRBV10-3|TRBJ2-2|NA|NA
CAISNPYREVNTGELFF
TGTGCCATCAGTAACCCATACAGGGAGGTTAACACCGGGGAGCTGTTTTTT
>TRBV11-3|TRBJ2-1|once|NA
CASSSSRGEQFF
TGTGCCAGCAGCTCTTCTCGGGGGGAGCAGTTCTTC
>TRBV15|TRBJ2-7|NA|NA
CATSRGGSLYEQYF
TGTGCCACCAGCAGAGGGGGTAGCCTCTACGAGCAGTACTTC
>TRBV5-4|TRBJ1-3|NA|TRBD1
CASSLQGAGNTIYF
TGTGCCAGCAGCTTACAGGGGGCTGGAAACACCATATATTTT
>TRBV7-3|TRBJ2-5|NA|NA
CASSLVASPQETQYF
TGTGCCAGCAGCTTGGTGGCTAGCCCCCAAGAGACCCAGTACTTC
>TRBV5-4|TRBJ2-7|NA|NA
CASSLTGTNYEQYF
TGTGCCAGCAGCTTGACCGGGACAAACTACGAGCAGTACTTC
>TRBV5-4|TRBJ2-3|NA|TRBD2
CASSPTSADTQYF
TGTGCCAGCAGTCCGACTAGCGCAGATACGCAGTATTTT
>TRBV4-2|TRBJ2-7|NA|TRBD2
CANKPVAGFSYEQYF
TGTGCCAACAAGCCCGTAGCGGGGTTCTCCTACGAGCAGTACTTC
>TRBV7-9|TRBJ1-2|once|NA
CASSLEQHSNYGYTF
TGTGCCAGCAGCTTAGAACAGCATTCTAACTATGGCTACACCTTC
>TRBV5-1|TRBJ2-7|NA|NA
CASSLAVGKSYEQYF
TGCGCCAGCAGCTTGGCGGTAGGGAAAAGCTACGAGCAGTACTTC
>TRBV2|TRBJ1-5|NA|TRBD1
CASSQQGRQPQHF
TGTGCCAGCAGCCAACAGGGGCGACAGCCCCAGCATTTT
>TRBV2|TRBJ1-5|few|NA
CASSALFGAGDQPQHF
TGTGCCAGCAGTGCCCTCTTCGGGGCAGGGGATCAGCCCCAGCATTTT
>TRBV6-5|TRBJ2-5|NA|TRBD2
CASSSSGGAETQYF
TGTGCCAGCAGTTCTAGCGGGGGGGCCGAGACCCAGTACTTC
>TRBV7-9|TRBJ1-3|NA|NA
CASSFRDETGSGNTIYF
TGTGCCAGCAGCTTTAGGGATGAGACAGGTTCTGGAAACACCATATATTTT
>TRBV4-3|TRBJ2-1|NA|TRBD1
CASSQMRDSSYNEQFF
TGCGCCAGCAGCCAAATGAGGGACAGCTCCTACAATGAGCAGTTCTTC
>TRBV6-6|TRBJ2-1|once|NA
CASSLESYNEQFF
TGTGCCAGCAGTCTAGAGTCCTACAATGAGCAGTTCTTC
>TRBV30|TRBJ1-1|NA|NA
CAWSNSRNTEAFF
TGTGCCTGGAGTAACTCCAGGAACACTGAAGCTTTCTTT
>TRBV7-2|TRBJ1-6|NA|TRBD1
CASSIQGADNSPLHF
TGTGCCAGCAGCATACAGGGGGCGGATAATTCACCCCTCCACTTT
>TRBV28|TRBJ2-7|NA|NA
CASSPGQSYEQYF
TGTGCCAGCAGTCCGGGACAATCCTACGAGCAGTACTTC
>TRBV6-1|TRBJ2-7|NA|NA
CASSFLRPLAYEQYF
TGTGCCAGCAGTTTCCTCCGGCCCCTGGCCTACGAGCAGTACTTC
>TRBV2|TRBJ2-3|NA|NA
CASREGDTQYF
TGTGCCAGCAGGGAGGGAGATACGCAGTATTTT
>TRBV27|TRBJ2-7|NA|NA
CASSGAYEQYF
TGTGCCAGCAGTGGGGCCTACGAGCAGTACTTC
>TRBV5-1|TRBJ2-1|NA|TRBD2
CASSRPGTSANEQFF
TGCGCCAGCAGCAGACCCGGGACTAGCGCCAATGAGCAGTTCTTC
>TRBV4-3|TRBJ1-1|NA|NA
CASSQGPVNTEAFF
TGCGCCAGCAGCCAGGGTCCAGTGAACACTGAAGCTTTCTTT
>TRBV20-1|TRBJ1-2|NA|NA
CSALGHYGYTF
TGCAGTGCTTTAGGACACTATGGCTACACCTTC
>TRBV4-1|TRBJ1-1|once|NA
CASSQDYGGGNTEAFF
TGCGCCAGCAGCCAAGATTATGGGGGAGGGAACACTGAAGCTTTCTTT
>TRBV19|TRBJ2-2|NA|TRBD1
CASSVPTGGTGELFF
TGTGCCAGTAGCGTCCCGACAGGGGGCACCGGGGAGCTGTTTTTT
>TRBV11-1|TRBJ1-1|once|TRBD1
CASRLGQGAGVNTEAFF
TGTGCCAGCAGGCTTGGACAGGGGGCCGGGGTGAACACTGAAGCTTTCTTT
>TRBV9|TRBJ1-5|NA|NA
CASSVHPDSNQPQHF
TGTGCCAGCAGCGTACATCCCGATAGCAATCAGCCCCAGCATTTT
>TRBV27|TRBJ2-3|NA|TRBD2
CASSFTTSGALDTQYF
TGTGCCAGCAGTTTCACGACTAGCGGGGCTCTTGATACGCAGTATTTT
>TRBV28|TRBJ2-2|NA|TRBD2
CASSFDGRAGELFF
TGTGCCAGCAGTTTTGACGGGAGGGCCGGGGAGCTGTTTTTT
>TRBV5-1|TRBJ2-5|NA|NA
CASSLEGSSGETQYF
TGCGCCAGCAGCTTGGAGGGATCGTCAGGAGAGACCCAGTACTTC
>TRBV28|TRBJ1-2|few|NA
CASSSGVDGYTF
TGTGCCAGCAGTTCAGGGGTAGATGGCTACACCTTC
>TRBV10-3|TRBJ1-3|NA|NA
CAISESLLRQSSGNTIYF
TGTGCCATCAGTGAGTCTTTGCTCCGACAGTCCTCTGGAAACACCATATATTTT
>TRBV7-2|TRBJ2-3|NA|NA
CASSLALRGSTDTQYF
TGTGCCAGCAGCTTAGCGCTACGCGGTAGCACAGATACGCAGTATTTT
>TRBV25-1|TRBJ1-5|NA|TRBD1
CASSETGARRPQHF
TGTGCCAGCAGTGAAACAGGGGCCAGGCGGCCCCAGCATTTT
>TRBV4-3|TRBJ2-1|NA|NA
CASSRNWGWYNEQFF
TGCGCCAGCAGCCGGAATTGGGGCTGGTACAATGAGCAGTTCTTC
>TRBV28|TRBJ2-6|NA|NA
CASSLARASGANVLTF
TGTGCCAGCAGTTTGGCCAGGGCTTCTGGGGCCAACGTCCTGACTTTC
>TRBV6-6|TRBJ1-2|NA|NA
CASSHRQPANYGYTF
TGTGCCAGCAGTCACCGACAGCCAGCTAACTATGGCTACACCTTC
>TRBV9|TRBJ1-2|NA|NA
CASSVGRTNYGYTF
TGTGCCAGCAGCGTAGGCCGGACTAACTATGGCTACACCTTC
>TRBV19|TRBJ2-3|NA|NA
CASSIDYLVADTQYF
TGTGCCAGTAGTATAGATTACCTAGTTGCAGATACGCAGTATTTT
>TRBV7-2|TRBJ2-3|NA|TRBD2
CASSFAGGGTDTQYF
TGTGCCAGCAGCTTCGCGGGGGGGGGCACAGATACGCAGTATTTT
>TRBV10-3|TRBJ1-1|NA|TRBD1
CAIAPNRGPNTEAFF
TGTGCCATCGCCCCTAACAGGGGGCCGAACACTGAAGCTTTCTTT
>TRBV18|TRBJ2-6|NA|TRBD2
CASSPTLAGSGANVLTF
TGTGCCAGCTCACCAACACTAGCGGGCTCTGGGGCCAACGTCCTGACTTTC
>TRBV5-6|TRBJ2-7|NA|TRBD2
CASSLATSGAQYF
TGTGCCAGCAGCTTGGCTACTAGCGGGGCGCAGTACTTC
>TRBV11-3|TRBJ1-6|once|NA
CASSGGRGNSPLHF
TGTGCCAGCAGCGGGGGCAGGGGTAATTCACCCCTCCACTTT
>TRBV19|TRBJ2-4|once|NA
CASSIALAKNIQYF
TGTGCCAGTAGTATCGCACTAGCCAAAAACATTCAGTACTTC
>TRBV14|TRBJ2-3|NA|NA
CASSQGWDTQYF
TGTGCCAGCAGCCAAGGGTGGGATACGCAGTATTTT
>TRBV14|TRBJ1-2|NA|NA
CASSQWATIYGYTF
TGTGCCAGCAGCCAATGGGCGACTATTTATGGCTACACCTTC
>TRBV27|TRBJ2-7|NA|NA
CASSFSGGSSYEQYF
TGTGCCAGCAGTTTCAGCGGAGGGTCCTCCTACGAGCAGTACTTC